This T cell receptor beta chain stems from a study of T cells in Graves' hyperthyroidism and ophthalmopathy. The study, taken as a whole, reports: The majority of expanded thyroid clonotypes above 0.001 also appeared in blood.

This clonotype was detected many times. Its matching antigen is unknown. The source material, RNA transcripts, was used to amplify TCR beta CDR3 regions. During a first-round RT-PCR of the TCR CDR3, the HTBI primer set was used. TCRdb itself ran the multiplex PCR reads through MiXCR, one entry per CDR3 protein. The sample holds fewer than 800,000 distinct CDR3 sequences, 15% to 20% seen once. Germline-derived CDR1 and CDR2 are LNHDA and SQIVND (reference sequence). Between the trimmed V and J ends, which lost 6 bases and 3 bases, there was a span of 27 bases. This CDR3 spans 18 amino acids. No ophthalmopathy progression within 18 months constituted stable Graves' hyperthyroidism.

Sequenced material: blood. V usage is TRBV19 and J usage is TRBJ2-7, with D perhaps given as TRBD1 or TRBD2 (7 bases each). The clonotype was recovered from a man between 18 and 29 years old with Graves' hyperthyroidism. The CDR3 DNA reads TGTGCCAGTAGCCGACAGGGATTAAGGGCTAGCGGCAACTACGAGCAGTACTTC. Translated, it gives CASSRQGLRASGNYEQYF.